One and the same sample provided the 31 T cell receptor beta chains below, sequenced in a study of tumor-infiltrating lymphocytes in primary liver carcinoma. TCR beta cDNA was prepared out of 500 ng total RNA by means of a constant-region primer. What produced the TCR beta libraries was three nested multiplex PCR rounds using slightly modified ARM-PCR. Both of the initial two PCR rounds ran for approximately 11 cycles and employed TRBV1-TRBV30 forward primers alongside a C-beta reverse primer. Each CDR3 protein gets one entry after TCRdb re-called the multiplex PCR reads with MiXCR. This table holds roughly 330,000 distinct CDR3 sequences, approximately 65% found once. The blood RNA (from unsorted whole blood) was obtained, and germline DNA was also extracted. The material sequenced was peripheral blood. Receptors originate from a man aged 35-49 years with primary liver carcinoma and hepatitis B virus infection.

The chain uses TRBV4-3 and TRBJ2-2; no firm D call. Trimming removed 6 bases from V and 2 bases from J, with 7 bases in between. Germline values: CDR1 LGHNA, CDR2 YSLEER. This CDR3 is 13 amino acids long. The CDR3 is CASRAGNTGELFF. CDR3 coding DNA: TGCGCCAGCAGGGCTGGCAACACCGGGGAGCTGTTTTTT.

A remark on this clonotype: Likely a read error: the CDR3 ends without its conserved phenylalanine or tryptophan. The CDR3: CASSLGAVLAINEQFL. CDR3 nucleotide sequence: TGTGCCAGCAGCTTAGGGGCAGTTCTTGCGATCAATGAGCAGTTCTTA. The gene calls are TRBV11-2 and TRBJ2-1, with unresolved D. CDR3 size: 16 residues. Germline CDR1 and CDR2: SGHAT and FQNNGV. V dropped 1 base and J dropped 6 bases, with 16 bases sitting between them.

Details on this clonotype: Possible read error: a much larger clone is one base away. V gene TRBV10-2 combines with J gene TRBJ2-7; TRBD1 matches 7 bases. This CDR3 region has 14 residues. Germline V gives CDR1 WSHSY, CDR2 SAAADI. This CDR3 reads CDSSEDRTDYEQYF. Written as DNA, the CDR3 is TGCGACAGCAGTGAGGACAGGACCGACTACGAGCAGTACTTC.

The chain recombines TRBV7-9 with TRBJ1-1; TRBD1 agrees at 10 bases. The CDR3 is 14 residues long. Germline V CDR1 and CDR2: SEHNR, FQNEAQ (reference sequence). The V and J ends lost 7 bases and 6 bases, in that order; junction bases with no gene match: 8. The CDR3 protein is CASNPGTGEAEAFF. The CDR3 DNA follows: TGTGCCAGCAACCCTGGGACAGGGGAGGCTGAAGCTTTCTTT.

This clonotype was counted many times. The chain combines TRBV6-6 with TRBJ2-1; 11 bases align to TRBD1. Germline V gene lookup returns CDR1 MNHNY and CDR2 SVGAGI (reference sequence). This CDR3 spans 14 amino acids. V was pared by 5 bases and J by 7 bases, with 4 bases of the junction left unmatched. CDR3 loop: CASSRTGGLNEQFF. Here the CDR3 DNA reads TGTGCCAGCAGTAGGACAGGGGGCTTGAATGAGCAGTTCTTC.

This clonotype was counted a single time. A read error is possible here, since a much larger clone lies one base away. This rearrangement joins TRBV5-5 to TRBJ2-7, with 9 nucleotides matching TRBD1. The ends lost 4 bases at V and 4 bases at J; junction bases unmatched: 15. The CDR3 extends over 17 amino acids. Germline-derived CDR1 and CDR2 are SGHKS and YYEKEE (reference sequence). CDR3 in amino acids: CASSPRQIGTGLYEQYF. The DNA for the CDR3 is TGTGCCAGCAGCCCACGTCAGATCGGGACAGGGTTATACGAGCAGTACTTC.

This clonotype came up once. It is likely a read error, because the conserved phenylalanine at the end of the CDR3 is missing. The chain joins TRBV12-3 or TRBV12-4 to TRBJ1-2; D remains unclear. The CDR3 length is 13 residues. The ends were cut back, 4 bases at V and 8 bases at J, with 14 bases in the middle. The CDR3 protein is CASSSGLMGGYTL. The CDR3 DNA reads TGTGCCAGCAGTTCCGGGCTAATGGGAGGCTACACCCTC.

As for this clonotype: A junction boundary mismatches the germline segment, possibly from a read error. V gene TRBV6-5 combines with J gene TRBJ2-4, with TRBD2 matching 14 bases. This CDR3 comprises 14 residues. Looked up from germline, CDR1 is MNHEY and CDR2 is SVGAGI. CDR3 amino acids: CVSSGTSGSNIQYF. The CDR3 DNA sequence: TGTGTCAGCAGTGGGACTAGCGGGAGTAACATTCAGTACTTC.

In regard to this clonotype: A read error may be the cause here, since a much bigger clone is one base away. The J gene is TRBJ2-1, the V gene TRBV29-1; the D is unclear. The J call is uncertain, as TRBJ2-7 better fits the DNA end. Germline loops: CDR1 SQVTM, CDR2 ANQGSEA. The CDR3 contains 10 residues. CDR3 protein: CSVLTSEQYF. The CDR3 region has the DNA TGCAGCGTTCTCACCTCCGAGCAGTACTTC.

A note on this clonotype: Its ends do not fully match the called genes, so a read error is possible. This CDR3 is CAGSERNGREAFF. CDR3 in DNA: TGTGCCGGCAGTGAACGGAATGGCAGGGAAGCTTTCTTT. The chain joins TRBV6-1 to TRBJ1-1; the D is unclear. There are 13 residues in the CDR3. Per the germline V gene, CDR1 is MNHNS and CDR2 is SASEGT.

As to this clonotype: As the CDR3 is not closed by the conserved phenylalanine or tryptophan, this likely results from a read error. The genes are TRBV11-2 and TRBJ2-1; D unclear. Germline-derived CDR1 and CDR2 are SGHAT and FQNNGV. V lost 5 bases to trimming and J lost 0 bases, with 14 bases between them. This CDR3 has 16 residues. CDR3 region: CASSLWPGSSYNEQFY. In nucleotides, the CDR3 is TGTGCCAGCAGCCTGTGGCCGGGTAGCTCCTACAATGAGCAGTTCTAC.

The chain links TRBV4-2 to TRBJ1-4, with D tentatively TRBD1 (6 bases). CDR1 and CDR2 (germline): LGHNA, YNFKEQ. V was cut by 4 bases and J by 0 bases, with 12 bases left in between. This CDR3 has 16 amino acids. The CDR3 is CASSRTGTTTNEKLFF. Written as DNA, the CDR3 is TGTGCCAGCAGCCGTACCGGGACAACAACTAATGAAAAACTGTTTTTT.

Concerning this clonotype itself: A clone one base away is much larger, so this may be a read error. V and J are TRBV6-5 and TRBJ2-1, with D unresolved. CDR1 and CDR2 from the germline V gene are MNHEY and SVGAGI. The ends were cut back, 2 bases at V and 9 bases at J, with 17 bases in the middle. The CDR3 consists of 15 residues. In nucleotides, the CDR3 is TGTGCCAGCAGTTACAGTACATCAGGACGCAGTGAGCAGTTCTTC. Protein product: CASSYSTSGRSEQFF.

This clonotype has a single count. Compared with germline, one end of the junction differs, possibly owing to a read error. V gene TRBV12-3 or TRBV12-4 combines with J gene TRBJ2-5, with 9 bases matching TRBD2. The CDR3 runs 16 residues. The CDR3 loop reads CASSLSVASGKETPYF. The CDR3 DNA is TGTGCCAGCAGTTTAAGCGTGGCTAGCGGGAAAGAGACCCCGTACTTC.

Regarding this clonotype: This may be a read error: a much more frequent sequence differs by one nucleotide. Because the CDR3 is missing its conserved closing phenylalanine or tryptophan, this is likely a read error. The chain joins TRBV6-5 to TRBJ2-1; D is perhaps TRBD2 (6 bases). Germline lookup yields CDR1 MNHEY and CDR2 SVGAGI. CDR3 length equals 15 residues. The V end lost 2 bases, the J end lost 8 bases, and 16 bases lay between the germline ends. CDR3 protein: CASSYRLASHDEQFL. The DNA of the CDR3 is TGTGCCAGCAGTTACAGGCTAGCGTCCCACGATGAGCAGTTCCTC.

For this clonotype: The junction shows a germline mismatch at one end, possibly a read error. V is TRBV4-1 and J is TRBJ2-2; 10 nucleotides line up with TRBD2. The CDR3 totals 19 residues. The V gene's germline CDR1 is MGHRA and CDR2 YSYEKL. The CDR3 loop reads CASSQDIPSGSLDTGELLF. The CDR3 nucleotides are TGCGCCAGCAGCCAAGATATTCCTAGCGGGAGTTTGGACACCGGGGAGCTGCTTTTT.

V and J are TRBV6-5 and TRBJ2-1; 9 bases fit TRBD2. The CDR3 is 16 amino acids. CDR1 is MNHEY and CDR2 is SVGAGI in the germline V gene. The trim removed 2 bases at V and 8 bases at J, leaving 10 bases unmatched. The CDR3 is CASSYQWLAGHDEQFF. CDR3 nucleotide sequence: TGTGCCAGCAGTTACCAGTGGCTAGCGGGACACGATGAGCAGTTCTTC.

The rearrangement uses TRBV28 and TRBJ2-7, with D perhaps matching TRBD1 or TRBD2 (5 bases each). The germline V and J ends were trimmed by 6 bases and 0 bases, with 15 bases remaining between them. This CDR3 spans 15 amino acids. Germline CDR1 and CDR2: MDHEN and SYDVKM. The CDR3: CASRNRDGSSYEQYF. As DNA, the CDR3 is TGTGCCAGCAGGAACCGGGACGGAAGCTCCTACGAGCAGTACTTC.

This clonotype was seen at least ten times. The rearrangement links TRBV29-1 to TRBJ2-7; D assignment may be TRBD1 or TRBD2 (5 bases each). Germline V gene sequence: CDR1 SQVTM, CDR2 ANQGSEA. V lost 5 bases, J lost 6 bases, and 11 bases lay in between. The CDR3 is 11 residues long. CDR3 coding DNA: TGCAGCGTTTCCTTAGGGACCGAGCAGTACTTC. This translates into CSVSLGTEQYF.

Comments on this clonotype: Just one base apart from a much larger clone, this may be a read error. This rearrangement joins TRBV29-1 to TRBJ2-7; D gene unclear. This CDR3 spans 12 amino acids. V lost 5 bases, J lost 2 bases, and 10 bases lay in between. Per the germline V gene, CDR1 is SQVTM and CDR2 is ANQGSEA. CDR3 loop: CSVHSPAYEQYF. Written as DNA, the CDR3 is TGCAGCGTTCACTCACCAGCCTACGAGCAGTACTTC.

Worth noting for this clonotype: A read error is possible here, since a much larger clone lies one base away. The V gene is TRBV6-1, the J gene TRBJ2-5; D remains unclear. The CDR3 is 13 amino acids. Per the germline V gene, CDR1 is MNHNS and CDR2 is SASEGT. DNA of the CDR3: TGTACCAGCAGTGTACTATCTGAGGAGACCCAGTACTTC. Encoded protein: CTSSVLSEETQYF.

This clonotype showed up just once. The gene calls are TRBV20-1 and TRBJ2-5; D unclear. CDR3 length equals 12 residues. Trimming stripped 6 bases from V and 4 bases from J, with 12 bases between. CDR1 and CDR2 (germline): DFQATT, SNEGSKA (reference sequence). In DNA form, the CDR3 reads TGCAGTGCCAAACCTAGGTTAGAGACCCAGTACTTC. Translation gives CSAKPRLETQYF.

The rearrangement uses TRBV10-1 and TRBJ2-3; perhaps TRBD2 as D (5 bases). The germline V gene encodes CDR1 WNHNN and CDR2 SYGVQD (reference sequence). V shed 3 bases and J shed 1 base, with 17 bases lying between them. The CDR3 sequence is 17 residues long. The CDR3 spells CASSELRSGSGTDTQYF. The CDR3 coding sequence is TGCGCCAGCAGTGAATTAAGATCGGGGTCGGGCACAGATACGCAGTATTTT.

To note about this clonotype: A much larger clone differs from this one at a single base, so this may be a read error. The chain carries TRBV12-3 or TRBV12-4 and TRBJ2-3, with TRBD1 matching over 10 bases. Trimming at V came to 1 base and at J to 11 bases, leaving 6 bases not matched to a gene. This CDR3 contains 14 residues. CDR3 sequence reads: CASSLGAGQGKQYF. Here the CDR3 DNA reads TGTGCCAGCAGTTTAGGGGCGGGACAGGGGAAGCAGTATTTT.

This chain connects TRBV6-1 to TRBJ2-7; a possible D gene is TRBD1 (6 bases). The CDR3 spans 14 residues. Germline-derived CDR1 and CDR2 are MNHNS and SASEGT. Trimming removed 4 bases from V and 3 bases from J, with 13 bases in between. The CDR3 nucleotides are TGTGCCAGCAGTGCAACAGGGACCGGCTACGAGCAGTACTTC. This codes for CASSATGTGYEQYF.

Only one count was recorded for this clonotype. Compared with germline, one end of the junction differs, possibly owing to a read error. The chain joins TRBV11-1 to TRBJ1-1; 7 bases match TRBD1. The CDR3 extends over 15 amino acids. The germline gives CDR1 SGHAT, CDR2 FQDESV (reference sequence). CDR3 nucleotide sequence: TGTACCAGCAGCGCCTACAGGGGCGTGAGCACTGAAGCTTTCTTT. Its protein product is CTSSAYRGVSTEAFF.

Details on this clonotype: A much larger clone differs by one base, so this may be a read error. Here the CDR3 omits its conserved ending phenylalanine or tryptophan, so a read error is the likely source. The genes are TRBV4-1 and TRBJ2-7, with 9 bases matching TRBD1. The germline V gene has CDR1 MGHRA and CDR2 YSYEKL. The CDR3 consists of 20 residues. The V and J ends lost 1 base and 4 bases, in that order; junction bases with no gene match: 20. The CDR3 loop reads CASSQGPSPIDRGSGYEQYL. DNA of the CDR3: TGCGCCAGCAGCCAAGGTCCAAGTCCCATAGACAGGGGGTCCGGGTACGAGCAGTACCTC.

As for this clonotype: Just one base apart from a much larger clone, this may be a read error. The chain is built from TRBV5-4 and TRBJ2-7, with a tentative D call TRBD2 (6 bases). Germline CDR1 and CDR2: SGHNT and YYREEE (reference sequence). V gave up 3 bases and J gave up 9 bases, with 22 bases separating them. This CDR3 has 15 residues. The CDR3 sequence is CASSSEGRAYNVQYF. The CDR3 DNA is TGTGCCAGCAGCTCGGAGGGCAGGGCCTACAACGTGCAGTACTTC.

Notes on this clonotype: At one end the junction does not follow the germline gene, possibly because of a read error. The chain uses TRBV5-1 and TRBJ2-3, with D unresolved. The CDR3 has 12 residues. Germline assignment: CDR1 SGHRS and CDR2 YFSETQ. CDR3 DNA: TGCGCCAGCAGCATATACACAGATTCGCAGTATTTT. This gives the protein CASSIYTDSQYF.

About this clonotype: A junction end diverges from the germline sequence, so it may reflect a read error. V usage is TRBV10-3 and J usage is TRBJ2-3; the D gene could be TRBD1 or TRBD2 (5 bases each). This CDR3 has 15 amino acids. CDR1 and CDR2 (germline): ENHRY, SYGVKD. The DNA for the CDR3 is TGTGCCATCACTGGGACCCTGGGTTCCACAGATACACAGTATTTT. Protein: CAITGTLGSTDTQYF.

Points on this clonotype: A junction boundary mismatches the germline segment, possibly from a read error. The chain joins TRBV30 to TRBJ1-6; no clear D gene. Germline V CDR1 and CDR2: GTSNPN, SVGIG (reference sequence). CDR3 size: 14 residues. DNA for the CDR3: TGTGCCTGGAGTGAGGAGCCGGATAATTCACCCCTACACTTT. Translated, it gives CAWSEEPDNSPLHF. The full variable domain, completed using reference TRBV30 and TRBJ1-6, is SQTIHQWPATLVQPVGSPLSLECTVEGTSNPNLYWYRQAAGRGLQLLFYSVGIGQISSEVPQNLSASRPQDRQFILSSKKLLLSDSGFYLCAWSEEPDNSPLHFGNGTRLTVT.